This passage covers 27 T cell receptor beta chains from one sample sequenced in a study of CD8+CD57+ T cells in acquired aplastic anemia. CDR3 and TCR beta VDJ profiling relied on genomic DNA as the template. MiXCR was run by TCRdb on the reads, yielding one entry per CDR3 protein. The sample yields over 150,000 distinct CDR3 sequences, less than 60% seen once. Patients included in sequencing had previously demonstrated CD8+CD57+ cell expansion by flow cytometry. Sequenced material: sorted CD4+, CD8+, or CD8+CD57+ T cells (not recorded which) from PBMCs. These receptors were taken from a human donor with aplastic anemia.

The V call is TRBV7-9, the J call TRBJ1-2, with D unclear. From germline, CDR1 is SEHNR and CDR2 FQNEAQ (reference sequence). Trimming cost V 3 bases and J 0 bases, with 5 bases left between them. The CDR3 totals 13 residues. CDR3 residues: CASSFETNYGYTF. The DNA of the CDR3 is TGTGCCAGCAGCTTCGAGACTAACTATGGCTACACCTTC.

The sample holds many counts of this clonotype. This sequence joins TRBV9 and TRBJ2-1, with D possibly being TRBD2 (6 bases). This CDR3 region has 14 residues. V was pared by 0 bases and J by 6 bases, with 10 bases between. Germline CDR1 SGDLS, CDR2 YYNGEE. CDR3 residues: CASSVGAGSNEQFF. The CDR3 nucleotides are TGTGCCAGCAGCGTAGGAGCGGGTAGCAATGAGCAGTTCTTC.

V usage is TRBV2 and J usage is TRBJ2-7; TRBD1 matches 10 bases. The CDR3 runs 15 residues. Trimming cost V 4 bases and J 4 bases; bases outside gene matches: 7. CDR1 is SNHLY, CDR2 FYNNEI, per germline. The CDR3 nucleotides read TGTGCCAGCAGTGTGGCCCTGGACAGGGGGTACGAGCAGTACTTC. It specifies CASSVALDRGYEQYF.

The J gene is TRBJ2-7, the V gene TRBV2; no clear D gene. CDR1 is SNHLY and CDR2 is FYNNEI in the germline V gene. The CDR3 spans 12 residues. V gave up 8 bases and J gave up 0 bases, with 8 bases separating them. In nucleotides, the CDR3 is TGTGCCAGCGGATCAAGCTCCTACGAGCAGTACTTC. This codes for CASGSSSYEQYF.

In DNA, the CDR3 is TGTGCCAGCAGTGGCGTTGTCGGGACAGGGGACTACAATGAGCAGTTCTTC. Translating gives CASSGVVGTGDYNEQFF. This chain connects TRBV25-1 to TRBJ2-1; TRBD1 matches at 10 bases. Looked up from germline, CDR1 is MGHDK and CDR2 is SYGVNS. V lost 4 bases to trimming and J lost 3 bases; unmatched junction nucleotides: 9. This CDR3 is built from 17 residues.

The chain recombines TRBV7-9 with TRBJ1-1; perhaps TRBD1 as D (5 bases). Trimming cost V 2 bases and J 1 base, with 8 bases left between them. The CDR3 runs 14 residues. CDR1 SEHNR and CDR2 FQNEAQ come from the germline V gene (reference sequence). CDR3 nucleotide sequence: TGTGCCAGCAGCTTATCACAGGCGAACACTGAAGCTTTCTTT. Encoded protein: CASSLSQANTEAFF. The complete variable domain, with remaining parts taken from reference TRBV7-9 and TRBJ1-1, reads DTGVSQNPRHKITKRGQNVTFRCDPISEHNRLYWYRQTLGQGPEFLTYFQNEAQLEKSRLLSDRFSAERPKGSFSTLEIQRTEQGDSAMYLCASSLSQANTEAFFGQGTRLTVV.

A remark on this clonotype: One end of the junction fails to match germline, which may point to a read error. The chain is built from TRBV15 and TRBJ1-6; possibly TRBD1 for D (5 bases). The length of the CDR3 is 13 residues. CDR1 LNHNV and CDR2 YYDKDF come from the germline V gene (reference sequence). The CDR3 spells CATGRGVGSPLHF. The CDR3, as DNA: TGTGCCACCGGCAGAGGGGTAGGGTCACCCCTCCACTTT.

Judged by abundance, this clonotype is medium-sized. J is TRBJ2-1 and V is TRBV9; D is perhaps TRBD2 (6 bases). V dropped 1 base and J dropped 7 bases, with 12 bases sitting between them. Germline V gives CDR1 SGDLS, CDR2 YYNGEE. The CDR3 sequence is 14 residues long. The CDR3 DNA reads as TGTGCCAGCAGCGTAAACCCCCGGGGGAATGAGCAGTTCTTC. Translating it yields CASSVNPRGNEQFF.

This clonotype was counted a few times. The CDR3: CASRAGRIYGYTF. The CDR3 DNA reads as TGTGCCAGTAGGGCAGGGCGGATCTATGGCTACACCTTC. The chain combines TRBV19 with TRBJ1-2, with D maybe TRBD1 (5 bases). The CDR3 has 13 amino acids. Germline loops: CDR1 LNHDA, CDR2 SQIVND (reference sequence). V was pared by 6 bases and J by 4 bases, with 12 bases between.

The J gene is TRBJ1-2, the V gene TRBV20-1, with 8 nucleotides matching TRBD1. The V and J ends lost 2 bases and 11 bases, in that order; junction bases with no gene match: 10. Germline V gives CDR1 DFQATT, CDR2 SNEGSKA (reference sequence). There are 13 residues in the CDR3. DNA for the CDR3: TGCAGTGCTAGAACGACAGGGGTAGGGTGGTACACCTTC. Translation: CSARTTGVGWYTF.

To note about this clonotype: This sequence may be a read error, since a much larger clone differs from it by one base. Because the CDR3 is missing its conserved closing phenylalanine or tryptophan, this is likely a read error. V is TRBV19 and J is TRBJ2-1; D is possibly TRBD2 (6 bases). Germline V gene sequence: CDR1 LNHDA, CDR2 SQIVND (reference sequence). The V end lost 6 bases, the J end lost 5 bases, and 14 bases lay between the germline ends. This CDR3 has 14 amino acids. The CDR3 DNA sequence: TGTGCCAGTAGGGCTAGCGACAGAAACAATGAGCAGTTCCTC. It specifies CASRASDRNNEQFL.

This clonotype was observed a few times. The rearrangement joins TRBV29-1 to TRBJ1-1; weak D call: TRBD1 (6 bases). Per germline, CDR1 SQVTM and CDR2 ANQGSEA. This CDR3 region has 15 residues. Between the trimmed V and J ends, which lost 7 bases and 2 bases, there was a span of 20 bases. For the CDR3, the DNA is TGCAGCGGGAATGTGGCGGGACATATTAACACTGAAGCTTTCTTT. Translating it yields CSGNVAGHINTEAFF.

In its sample, this clonotype was seen many times. This chain joins TRBV20-1 and TRBJ1-2; D not resolved. CDR1 is DFQATT and CDR2 is SNEGSKA in the germline V gene (reference sequence). The V and J ends lost 6 bases and 5 bases respectively, with 16 bases between them. The CDR3 sequence is 13 residues long. CDR3 in DNA: TGCAGTGCGCGGCGACAAGATTCTTATGGCTACACCTTC. Translation: CSARRQDSYGYTF.

Comments on this clonotype: A read error may be the cause here, since a much bigger clone is one base away. The chain links TRBV4-2 to TRBJ2-1, with 10 bases identical to TRBD1. CDR1 and CDR2 from the germline V gene are LGHNA and YNFKEQ. CDR3 length: 16 amino acids. The CDR3 nucleotides are TGTGCCAGCAGCCAAGGAGGGACAGGGGCAGGGAATGAGCAGCTCTTC. It codes for CASSQGGTGAGNEQLF.

Remarks on this clonotype: The junction does not match germline at one end; this may be a read error. The CDR3 coding sequence is TGTGCCATCAGTGAGGGTGAAGAGGCCCAGTACTTC. It specifies CAISEGEEAQYF. This rearrangement joins TRBV10-3 to TRBJ2-5, with D unresolved. There are 12 residues in the CDR3. The V gene's germline CDR1 is ENHRY and CDR2 SYGVKD.

This clonotype has a count of ten or more. Compared with germline, one end of the junction differs, possibly owing to a read error. The chain couples TRBV7-9 to TRBJ2-5, with a weak D call TRBD1 (5 bases). The V gene's germline CDR1 is SEHNR and CDR2 FQNEAQ (reference sequence). CDR3 size: 13 residues. The DNA for the CDR3 is TGTGCCAGCAGCTCTATAGGGGAAGACACCCAGTACTTC. Its translation: CASSSIGEDTQYF.

This rearrangement joins TRBV20-1 to TRBJ1-2; 7 bases are shared with TRBD1. CDR3 length: 12 residues. The V gene end was trimmed by 6 bases and the J gene end by 6 bases; junction bases not matched to a gene: 7. CDR1 is DFQATT, CDR2 SNEGSKA, per germline (reference sequence). CDR3 protein: CSALTGEHGYTF. The CDR3 bases are TGCAGTGCCCTTACAGGGGAACATGGCTACACCTTC.

The rearrangement links TRBV29-1 to TRBJ1-2; D is undetermined. CDR3 length: 13 residues. Germline lookup yields CDR1 SQVTM and CDR2 ANQGSEA. CDR3 sequence reads: CSDQGRYSYGYTF. DNA of the CDR3: TGCAGTGATCAAGGGAGGTACTCCTATGGCTACACCTTC.

The chain uses TRBV4-2 and TRBJ1-3, with D hard to call. With 0 bases removed from V and 4 bases from J, the gap between germline ends came to 13 bases. Germline V CDR1 and CDR2: LGHNA, YNFKEQ. There are 16 residues in the CDR3. The chain's CDR3 is CASSQDPPGRGNTIYF. The CDR3 DNA reads as TGTGCCAGCAGCCAAGACCCCCCCGGCAGGGGAAACACCATATATTTT.

The chain carries TRBV2 and TRBJ1-1, with D unclear. Trimming took off 7 bases at V and 0 bases at J, with 9 bases between the two ends. Germline V gene lookup returns CDR1 SNHLY and CDR2 FYNNEI. The CDR3 spans 13 residues. The CDR3 here is CASKRTMNTEAFF. The CDR3 nucleotides read TGTGCCAGCAAAAGAACTATGAACACTGAAGCTTTCTTT. The variable domain in full, completed from reference TRBV2 and TRBJ1-1, reads EPEVTQTPSHQVTQMGQEVILRCVPISNHLYFYWYRQILGQKVEFLVSFYNNEISEKSEIFDDQFSVERPDGSNFTLKIRSTKLEDSAMYFCASKRTMNTEAFFGQGTRLTVV.

This clonotype has ten or more counts. The rearrangement uses TRBV10-1 and TRBJ2-1, with 8 bases matching TRBD1. This CDR3 spans 15 amino acids. CDR1 and CDR2 from the germline V gene are WNHNN and SYGVQD (reference sequence). V shed 6 bases, J shed 6 bases, and the junction held 10 bases outside the gene matches. The CDR3 DNA reads as TGCGCCAGCAGCGAAGACAGGGGAGGCTTCAATGAGCAGTTCTTC. Translation: CASSEDRGGFNEQFF.

This clonotype was observed a handful of times. The V and J genes are TRBV7-8 and TRBJ2-1; D remains unclear. The CDR3 spans 11 residues. The V end was cut by 3 bases, the J end by 8 bases, with 5 bases between. Germline CDR1 is SGHVS and CDR2 is FQNEAQ. The CDR3 DNA reads as TGTGCCAGCAGCTTCATCGATGAGCAGTTCTTC. Encoded protein: CASSFIDEQFF.

Remarks on this clonotype: A much larger clone lies one base from this, so it may be a read error. V and J are TRBV6-1 and TRBJ1-5; the D gene is possibly TRBD1 (6 bases). V lost 4 bases, J lost 6 bases, and 16 bases lay in between. In germline, CDR1 is MNHNS, CDR2 SASEGT. The CDR3 extends over 15 amino acids. This CDR3 reads CASSVRGVVSQPQHF. In DNA form, the CDR3 reads TGTGCCAGCAGTGTGAGGGGGGTAGTTAGTCAGCCCCAGCATTTT.

This clonotype was found many times. The chain links TRBV29-1 to TRBJ2-7, with D possibly being TRBD1 or TRBD2 (6 bases each). Germline V lookup: CDR1 SQVTM, CDR2 ANQGSEA. This CDR3 spans 15 amino acids. V lost 2 bases to trimming and J lost 0 bases, with 14 bases between them. The CDR3 nucleotides read TGCAGCGTTGAAACGGAAGGGGGGAGCTCCTACGAGCAGTACTTC. Protein: CSVETEGGSSYEQYF.

This sequence joins TRBV6-1 and TRBJ1-2; TRBD1 aligns across 7 bases. The CDR3 has 17 residues. CDR1 and CDR2 (germline): MNHNS, SASEGT. V shed 8 bases, J shed 5 bases, and the junction held 20 bases outside the gene matches. The CDR3 DNA reads TGTGCCAGCGGAGGGCCCCTGGGCTATGACAGGGTTTATGGCTACACCTTC. As protein: CASGGPLGYDRVYGYTF.

The J gene is TRBJ2-1, the V gene TRBV14; 11 nucleotides line up with TRBD2. Germline V CDR1 and CDR2: SGHDN, FVKESK. The CDR3 is 16 amino acids. The V and J ends lost 3 bases and 8 bases, in that order; junction bases with no gene match: 9. The CDR3 DNA sequence: TGTGCCAGCAGCCATCTAGCGGGGGGCCCCATCGATGAGCAGTTCTTC. This translates into CASSHLAGGPIDEQFF.

This chain connects TRBV7-9 to TRBJ2-3; D remains unclear. Germline V gene lookup returns CDR1 SEHNR and CDR2 FQNEAQ (reference sequence). V was shortened by 3 bases and J by 4 bases, with 8 bases between the two germline ends. This CDR3 spans 13 amino acids. This CDR3 is CASSFTGSDTQYF. The CDR3 DNA follows: TGTGCCAGCAGCTTTACCGGGTCAGATACGCAGTATTTT.